A selection of T cell receptor beta chains follows, all from one sample in a study of a mutant IDH1 vaccine in newly diagnosed glioma. Profiled with immunoSEQ multiplex PCR; TCRdb holds only in-frame clones, not every one. The repertoire holds about 25,000 clones, with roughly 93% as singletons. The sequenced sample was PBMCs, obtained from a glioma patient treated with radiotherapy, temozolomide or both. The source is a man aged 35 to 55 with glioma. Both conserved end residues are part of each CDR3. The order of the fields is V gene, D gene, J gene, clone size, CDR3 DNA, CDR3 protein. The D gene is left open where the match is weak. A clone size is listed for some rows: how often the clone was seen (once, few, many), or a class if it is expanded.

>TRBV28|.|TRBJ1-1|.
TGTGCCAGCAGTTTTGGGGGAGCTAGGGAAGCTTTCTTT
CASSFGGAREAFF
>TRBV6-5|TRBD1|TRBJ1-3|.
TGTGCCAGCAGCGACAGGGACCAATCTGGAAACACCATATATTTT
CASSDRDQSGNTIYF
>TRBV5-1|TRBD2|TRBJ2-1|.
TGCGCCAGCAGCTTGATTGTGCAGGGGTGGACTAGCGGGAGGCCCATTAGCTCCTACAATGAGCAGTTCTTC
CASSLIVQGWTSGRPISSYNEQFF
>TRBV6-4|TRBD2|TRBJ2-1|.
TGTGCCAGCAGTGAGGTAGCGGGGGGCCCCCTCTGGAATGAGCAGTTCTTC
CASSEVAGGPLWNEQFF
>TRBV7-2|TRBD1|TRBJ1-4|.
TGTGCCAGCAGCCCAGGGGGCTTGTGGGAAAAACTGTTTTTT
CASSPGGLWEKLFF
>TRBV29-1|.|TRBJ1-2|.
TGCAGCGTCCAGGGAGCGCAGGGCTACACCTTC
CSVQGAQGYTF
>TRBV29-1|.|TRBJ2-5|.
TGCAGCACCCAGCCCCGAGGGGAAGAGACCCAGTACTTC
CSTQPRGEETQYF
>TRBV11-2|TRBD1|TRBJ1-4|.
TGTGCCAGCAGCCTGAGCGGGGGACAGGGGGGAGAACTGTTTTTT
CASSLSGGQGGELFF
>TRBV27|.|TRBJ1-4|.
TGTGCCAGCAGTTATCTGGCTGGGGGTAATGAAAAACTGTTTTTT
CASSYLAGGNEKLFF
>TRBV5-4|.|TRBJ2-5|once
TGTGCCAGCAGCCTAGGGGGAAAGACCCAGTACTTC
CASSLGGKTQYF
>TRBV6-4|TRBD1|TRBJ2-1|.
TGTGCCAGCAGTGAACTACCGGGACAGGGGTTAAATGAGCAGTTCTTC
CASSELPGQGLNEQFF
>TRBV4-3|TRBD1|TRBJ1-1|.
TGCGCCAGCAGTCGGGACAGCTATGGAACTGAAGCTTTCTTT
CASSRDSYGTEAFF
>TRBV5-1|.|TRBJ2-1|.
TGCGCCAGCCGCACTACGGGGAAGGTGGGGAATGAGCAGTTCTTC
CASRTTGKVGNEQFF
>TRBV5-1|.|TRBJ2-5|.
TGCGCCAGCAGCTTGGTCCCAGAGACCCAGTACTTC
CASSLVPETQYF
>TRBV4-3|TRBD2|TRBJ2-3|few
TGCGCCAGCAGCCGGTTGACTAGCGGCCACACAGATACGCAGTATTTT
CASSRLTSGHTDTQYF
>TRBV5-8|.|TRBJ2-7|.
TGTGCCAGCAGCTCTTCCTACGAGCAGTACTTC
CASSSSYEQYF
>TRBV9|.|TRBJ2-2|.
TGTGCCAGCAGCCCCCAGTGGAACGGGGAGCTGTTTTTT
CASSPQWNGELFF
>TRBV5-1|TRBD1|TRBJ1-1|once
TGCGCCAGCAGCTTGGGAGGGACAGCGAACACTGAAGCTTTCTTT
CASSLGGTANTEAFF
>TRBV7-9|.|TRBJ1-1|.
TGTGCCAGCAGCTCACGGGGCAACATGAACACTGAAGCTTTCTTT
CASSSRGNMNTEAFF
>TRBV4-3|.|TRBJ2-3|.
TGCGCCAGCAGCCAAGTGAGACTTCATACGCAGTATTTT
CASSQVRLHTQYF
>TRBV9|TRBD2|TRBJ2-1|once
TGTGCCAGCAGCGTAACTAGCGGGAGGGGCTCTCTATACAATGAGCAGTTCTTC
CASSVTSGRGSLYNEQFF
>TRBV19|.|TRBJ2-5|.
TGTGCCAGTAGTATAGCTTTGGCCGAAGAGACCCAGTACTTC
CASSIALAEETQYF